These 7 T cell receptor beta chains came from one sample sequenced in a study of blood T cell repertoires in COVID-19. The table came from immunoSEQ multiplex PCR; TCRdb's copy has only in-frame clones and leaves some out. The sample consists of some 100,000 clones, 90% to 95% of them appearing once. The sequenced sample was peripheral blood. The source of these receptors is a man in his fifties or sixties with acute or convalescent COVID-19.

The chain carries TRBV19 and TRBJ1-2; 8 positions agree with TRBD1. This CDR3 spans 13 amino acids. CDR1 is LNHDA and CDR2 is SQIVND in the germline V gene (reference sequence). The V gene end was trimmed by 6 bases and the J gene end by 5 bases; junction bases not matched to a gene: 5. The CDR3 loop is CASRPRQGYGYTF. The DNA of the CDR3 is TGTGCCAGTAGGCCGCGACAGGGGTATGGCTACACCTTC. The whole variable domain, filled in from reference TRBV19 and TRBJ1-2, reads DGGITQSPKYLFRKEGQNVTLSCEQNLNHDAMYWYRQDPGQGLRLIYYSQIVNDFQKGDIAEGYSVSREKKESFPLTVTSAQKNPTAFYLCASRPRQGYGYTFGSGTRLTVV.

The chain joins TRBV5-4 to TRBJ2-1, with D possibly TRBD1 on 6 matching bases. There are 14 residues in the CDR3. Germline CDR1 is SGHNT and CDR2 is YYREEE (reference sequence). V lost 0 bases to trimming and J lost 6 bases, with 10 bases between them. The CDR3 sequence: CASSLDRVGNEQFF. CDR3 nucleotide sequence: TGTGCCAGCAGCTTGGACAGGGTAGGCAATGAGCAGTTCTTC.

The chain joins TRBV27 to TRBJ1-2, with unresolved D. Trimming cost V 8 bases and J 0 bases, with 34 bases left between them. The CDR3 is 21 residues long. CDR1 is MNHEY and CDR2 is SMNVEV in the germline V gene (reference sequence). CDR3 sequence (DNA): TGTGCCAGCGGGTTTATAGGTCGGTGGAGCACTTACGAGGTAGCTAACTATGGCTACACCTTC. Its translation: CASGFIGRWSTYEVANYGYTF.

This clone came up once. J is TRBJ1-6 and V is TRBV5-1; maybe TRBD1 (5 bases). The CDR3 runs to 15 residues. CDR1 and CDR2 (germline): SGHRS, YFSETQ. Trimming cost V 0 bases and J 7 bases, with 11 bases left between them. The CDR3 protein is CASSLVQAANSPLHF. Here the CDR3 DNA reads TGCGCCAGCAGCTTGGTACAGGCGGCGAATTCACCCCTCCACTTT.

This rearrangement joins TRBV11-2 to TRBJ2-5; 9 bases agree with TRBD1. V dropped 4 bases and J dropped 5; count of bases not matched to a gene: 5. CDR1 SGHAT and CDR2 FQNNGV come from the germline V gene. CDR3 length: 14 residues. CDR3 in DNA: TGTGCCAGCAGCTGGACAGGGGCTTCGGAGACCCAGTACTTC. This translates into CASSWTGASETQYF.

The chain carries TRBV10-2 and TRBJ2-6, with 9 positions matching TRBD1. From germline, CDR1 is WSHSY and CDR2 SAAADI. V shed 10 bases and J 2 bases; nucleotides not matched to a gene: 9. The CDR3 spans 16 residues. This CDR3 is CATLGQGNAGANVLTF. The CDR3 nucleotides are TGCGCCACCTTGGGACAGGGTAACGCTGGGGCCAACGTCCTGACTTTC.

This chain joins TRBV11-2 and TRBJ2-1, with no clear D. Per the germline V gene, CDR1 is SGHAT and CDR2 is FQNNGV. This CDR3 spans 15 amino acids. V was clipped by 1 base and J by 5 bases, with 12 bases between them. The CDR3 here is CASSLGPYGDNEQFF. In nucleotides, the CDR3 is TGTGCCAGCAGCTTAGGACCATACGGAGACAATGAGCAGTTCTTC.